A selection of T cell receptor beta chains follows, all from one sample in a study of blood T cell repertoires in COVID-19. Only in-frame clones appear in the TCRdb table, and some are missing; sequencing was by immunoSEQ multiplex PCR. The top ten hold about 20% of the sample, which has about 100,000 clones, about 87% seen once. Sequenced: peripheral blood. The source is a human donor in a cohort sampled during active COVID-19. The CDR3 runs from the conserved cysteine through the conserved F or W. The D gene is left open where the match is weak. Size values are once, few and many counts, or a class for expanded clones, and some rows have none.

J	D	V	size	CDR3	DNA
TRBJ2-2	TRBD2	TRBV4-1	NA	CASSQGLAGVGTGELFF	TGCGCCAGCAGCCAAGGACTAGCGGGAGTTGGGACCGGGGAGCTGTTTTTT
TRBJ2-2	TRBD1	TRBV2	NA	CASINRGLNTGELFF	TGTGCCAGCATTAACAGGGGGTTAAACACCGGGGAGCTGTTTTTT
TRBJ2-1	TRBD1	TRBV24-1	NA	CATSITRDRGSNEQFF	TGTGCCACCAGCATCACCCGGGACAGGGGAAGCAATGAGCAGTTCTTC
TRBJ2-7	NA	TRBV2	few	CAITDKSYYEQYF	TGTGCCATTACGGACAAGTCCTACTACGAGCAGTACTTC
TRBJ2-2	TRBD2	TRBV13	once	CASSPLTGTSGTTGELFF	TGTGCCAGCAGCCCCCTTACTGGGACTAGCGGGACCACCGGGGAGCTGTTTTTT
TRBJ2-1	NA	TRBV9	NA	CASSPQRLYNEQFF	TGTGCCAGCAGCCCCCAGCGCTTGTACAATGAGCAGTTCTTC
TRBJ1-6	NA	TRBV4-1	NA	CASSPSPIEKPLHF	TGCGCCAGCAGCCCGTCCCCGATCGAGAAGCCCCTCCACTTT
TRBJ2-1	TRBD2	TRBV7-3	NA	CASSSRTSIYNEQFF	TGTGCCAGCAGCTCCCGGACTAGCATTTACAATGAGCAGTTCTTC
TRBJ2-3	NA	TRBV24-1	once	CATSDRVNTDTQYF	TGTGCCACCAGTGACAGGGTTAACACAGATACGCAGTATTTT
TRBJ1-3	NA	TRBV5-1	NA	CASSLGLRDTGSGNTIYF	TGCGCCAGCAGCCTGGGACTCCGGGACACAGGATCTGGAAACACCATATATTTT
TRBJ1-3	NA	TRBV10-3	once	CATLQGSPGNTIYF	TGTGCCACGTTACAGGGCTCCCCTGGAAACACCATATATTTT
TRBJ2-7	TRBD1	TRBV28	NA	CASSLQGTAREQYF	TGTGCCAGCAGTTTGCAGGGGACAGCCCGCGAGCAGTACTTC
TRBJ2-6	NA	TRBV7-3	NA	CASSPTFDRTAAANVLTF	TGTGCCAGCAGCCCAACCTTCGACAGGACCGCCGCGGCCAACGTCCTGACTTTC
TRBJ2-1	TRBD2	TRBV28	NA	CASSPQPGTSGSRYNEQFF	TGTGCCAGCAGTCCCCAACCCGGGACTAGCGGGAGTAGGTACAATGAGCAGTTCTTC
TRBJ2-7	TRBD2	TRBV28	NA	CASSLAGGPREQYF	TGTGCCAGCAGTCTAGCGGGAGGGCCGAGGGAGCAGTACTTC
TRBJ2-1	TRBD2	TRBV29-1	NA	CSASGLAHEQFF	TGCAGCGCATCGGGACTAGCCCATGAGCAGTTCTTC
TRBJ1-2	NA	TRBV9	few	CASSVELNSYGYTF	TGTGCCAGCAGCGTAGAATTAAACAGCTATGGCTACACCTTC
TRBJ1-6	NA	TRBV9	NA	CASSAGVDNSPLHF	TGTGCCAGCAGCGCGGGGGTCGATAATTCACCCCTCCACTTT
TRBJ2-1	NA	TRBV29-1	NA	CSVEASGSNEQFF	TGCAGCGTTGAGGCTAGTGGGAGCAATGAGCAGTTCTTC
TRBJ1-2	NA	TRBV7-9	NA	CASSLGQEIGYTF	TGTGCCAGCAGCTTAGGACAGGAGATCGGCTACACCTTC
TRBJ1-5	TRBD1	TRBV4-1	NA	CASSEGQTSNQPQHF	TGCGCCAGCAGCGAGGGACAGACTAGCAATCAGCCCCAGCATTTT
TRBJ2-5	TRBD1	TRBV27	once	CASSLTGAHRWTRETQYF	TGTGCCAGCAGTTTGACAGGGGCCCACCGGTGGACAAGAGAGACCCAGTACTTC
TRBJ2-3	TRBD2	TRBV7-2	NA	CASSLDGLAGHSTDTQYF	TGTGCCAGCAGCTTGGACGGACTAGCGGGTCATAGCACAGATACGCAGTATTTT
TRBJ2-1	TRBD2	TRBV5-8	NA	CASSGTGTSLNSYNEQFF	TGTGCCAGCAGCGGAACCGGGACTAGTCTGAACTCCTACAATGAGCAGTTCTTC
TRBJ2-2	TRBD2	TRBV7-2	NA	CASSPGTSSGELFF	TGTGCCAGCAGCCCCGGGACTAGCAGCGGGGAGCTGTTTTTT
TRBJ2-2	NA	TRBV5-1	NA	CASRTEQSSGELFF	TGCGCCAGTCGGACAGAGCAGAGCAGCGGGGAGCTGTTTTTT
TRBJ2-2	TRBD1	TRBV9	NA	CASSVQRDREISGELFF	TGTGCCAGCAGCGTCCAAAGGGACAGAGAAATTTCCGGGGAGCTGTTTTTT
TRBJ1-4	NA	TRBV6-2/TRBV6-3	NA	CASSTGPGKLFF	TGTGCCAGCAGCACCGGTCCGGGAAAACTGTTTTTT
TRBJ2-1	TRBD2	TRBV11-3	NA	CASSLGLAGGDEQFF	TGTGCCAGCAGCTTAGGACTAGCGGGCGGGGATGAGCAGTTCTTC
TRBJ1-6	TRBD1	TRBV5-4	once	CASSEETGGSSPLHF	TGTGCCAGCAGCGAGGAGACAGGGGGCAGTTCACCCCTCCACTTT
TRBJ2-1	TRBD2	TRBV27	NA	CASSLAVGDEQFF	TGTGCCAGCTCTCTAGCGGTGGGGGATGAGCAGTTCTTC
TRBJ2-7	NA	TRBV27	NA	CASSLRGLPTFEQYF	TGTGCCAGCAGTTTACGTGGACTTCCTACGTTCGAGCAGTACTTC
TRBJ2-7	TRBD1	TRBV9	NA	CASSVGTGVGYEQYF	TGTGCCAGCAGCGTAGGGACAGGGGTGGGCTACGAGCAGTACTTC
TRBJ1-3	NA	TRBV7-3	few	CASSLTAGNTIYF	TGTGCCAGCAGCTTAACCGCTGGAAACACCATATATTTT
TRBJ2-7	TRBD1	TRBV15	NA	CATSRTGIYEQYF	TGTGCCACCAGCAGGACAGGGATCTACGAGCAGTACTTC
TRBJ2-3	NA	TRBV11-3	once	CASSLGDTASTDTQYF	TGTGCCAGCAGCTTAGGGGACACCGCTAGCACAGATACGCAGTATTTT